The 29 T cell receptor beta chains listed next were all sequenced from one sample in a study of T-cell memory formation after mild COVID-19. A single record per CDR3 protein comes from TCRdb applying MiXCR to the 5' RACE reads. The sample lists over 450,000 distinct CDR3 sequences, about a fifth occurring once. Sequencing used PBMCs or a T cell subset sorted from them (not recorded which). These receptors all come from an adult woman who had mild COVID-19 (a few samples of this study predate the infection). Cell type and time point are not known.

This chain uses TRBV24-1 with TRBJ2-1; 10 positions match TRBD2. V shed 3 bases, J shed 7 bases, and the junction held 11 bases outside the gene matches. The CDR3 extends over 17 amino acids. Germline values: CDR1 KGHDR, CDR2 SFDVKD. The CDR3 nucleotides are TGTGCCACCAGTGATAGCCCTAGCGGGAGCGCCCGAAATGAGCAGTTCTTC. Translation: CATSDSPSGSARNEQFF.

The V and J genes are TRBV9 and TRBJ1-1; weak D call: TRBD1 (6 bases). This CDR3 has 15 amino acids. CDR1 SGDLS and CDR2 YYNGEE come from the germline V gene. Trimming took off 4 bases at V and 1 base at J, with 14 bases between the two ends. CDR3 nucleotide sequence: TGTGCCAGCAGCATGGGGGGGGGCTCGAACACTGAAGCTTTCTTT. Amino acid sequence: CASSMGGGSNTEAFF.

V and J are TRBV6-5 and TRBJ1-6, with D possibly matching TRBD1 (5 bases). CDR3 size: 12 residues. CDR1 is MNHEY and CDR2 is SVGAGI in the germline V gene. Trimming pared 6 bases from V and 9 bases from J, leaving 9 bases between. The CDR3 reads CASRRDRSPLHF. DNA for the CDR3: TGTGCCAGCAGGCGGGACCGTTCACCCCTCCACTTT.

The chain uses TRBV5-6 and TRBJ1-2; D is ambiguous. V was trimmed by 1 base and J by 0 bases, leaving 7 bases between them. The CDR3 spans 14 residues. The germline CDR1 and CDR2 sequences are SGHDT and YYEEEE. DNA of the CDR3: TGTGCCAGCAGCTTGTTGGGAGCTAACTATGGCTACACCTTC. Its protein is CASSLLGANYGYTF.

This clonotype has a handful of counts. The chain links TRBV7-6 to TRBJ2-5; 11 nucleotides align to TRBD2. CDR3 length equals 19 residues. CDR1 and CDR2 (germline): SGHVS, FNYEAQ. V shed 3 bases and J 0 bases; nucleotides not matched to a gene: 12. CDR3 residues: CASSFRALAGGSYQETQYF. CDR3 DNA: TGTGCCAGCAGCTTCCGCGCGCTAGCGGGGGGTTCGTACCAAGAGACCCAGTACTTC.

This clonotype was counted between two and nine times. The chain is built from TRBV5-1 and TRBJ1-1; D might be TRBD1 (6 bases). Germline CDR1 reads SGHRS; CDR2 reads YFSETQ. Trimming removed 0 bases from V and 2 bases from J, with 11 bases in between. CDR3 length: 15 residues. This CDR3 is CASSLVGGGNTEAFF. The CDR3 region has the DNA TGCGCCAGCAGCTTGGTAGGGGGGGGAAACACTGAAGCTTTCTTT.

The rearrangement uses TRBV3-1 and TRBJ2-2; 9 bases align to TRBD2. V gave up 0 bases and J gave up 5 bases; unmatched junction bases: 4. The germline gives CDR1 LGHDT, CDR2 YNNKEL (reference sequence). The CDR3 runs to 16 residues. The CDR3, as DNA: TGTGCCAGCAGCCAAGATATGCTAGCGGGGACCGGGGAGCTGTTTTTT. Protein sequence: CASSQDMLAGTGELFF.

The chain carries TRBV7-9 and TRBJ2-1, with D unresolved. The CDR3 has 11 residues. The V gene's germline CDR1 is SEHNR and CDR2 FQNEAQ (reference sequence). The V and J ends lost 6 bases and 4 bases respectively, with 4 bases between them. DNA of the CDR3: TGTGCCAGCAGAAAATACAATGAGCAGTTCTTC. This encodes CASRKYNEQFF.

The chain combines TRBV20-1 with TRBJ2-7; D may correspond to TRBD1 or TRBD2 (5 bases each). The V gene's germline CDR1 is DFQATT and CDR2 SNEGSKA (reference sequence). This CDR3 comprises 14 residues. The V and J ends lost 0 bases and 2 bases respectively, with 11 bases between them. CDR3 loop: CSARDRKGPYEQYF. For the CDR3, the DNA is TGCAGTGCTAGAGACCGCAAGGGACCCTACGAGCAGTACTTC.

This clonotype was seen only a few times. J is TRBJ1-1 and V is TRBV6-6, with D perhaps TRBD1 (5 bases). Deletions cut 1 base from V and 7 bases from J, with 16 bases between. The CDR3 consists of 15 residues. Germline CDR1 MNHNY, CDR2 SVGAGI (reference sequence). CDR3 DNA sequence: TGTGCCAGCAGTTACTTTGGGACTCAAGAGGTTGAAGCTTTCTTT. Translated: CASSYFGTQEVEAFF.

The rearrangement links TRBV10-2 to TRBJ1-6; D is unresolved. CDR1 and CDR2 (germline): WSHSY, SAAADI. This CDR3 has 13 amino acids. The ends were cut back, 6 bases at V and 4 bases at J, with 7 bases in the middle. The CDR3 nucleotides read TGCGCCAGCAGAGAACAGTATAATTCACCCCTCCACTTT. Protein sequence: CASREQYNSPLHF.

This sequence joins TRBV5-6 and TRBJ2-5; TRBD2 agrees at 12 bases. The CDR3 sequence is 15 residues long. The germline CDR1 and CDR2 sequences are SGHDT and YYEEEE. Trimming removed 6 bases from V and 1 base from J; junction bases left unmatched: 4. This chain's CDR3 is CASTRLAGAQETQYF. In nucleotides, the CDR3 is TGTGCCAGCACCCGACTAGCGGGAGCCCAAGAGACCCAGTACTTC. The full variable domain, completed using reference TRBV5-6 and TRBJ2-5, is DAGVTQSPTHLIKTRGQQVTLRCSPKSGHDTVSWYQQALGQGPQFIFQYYEEEERQRGNFPDRFSGHQFPNYSSELNVNALLLGDSALYLCASTRLAGAQETQYFGPGTRLLVL.

This chain links TRBV2 with TRBJ2-3; 9 bases are a match to TRBD2. V was pared by 9 bases and J by 4 bases, with 11 bases of the junction left unmatched. Germline V gene lookup returns CDR1 SNHLY and CDR2 FYNNEI. The CDR3 length is 15 residues. The CDR3 loop is CARTTERGASDTQYF. In nucleotides, the CDR3 is TGTGCCAGAACCACGGAGCGGGGGGCCTCAGATACGCAGTATTTT. Using reference TRBV2 and TRBJ2-3 for the parts outside the CDR3, the full variable domain is EPEVTQTPSHQVTQMGQEVILRCVPISNHLYFYWYRQILGQKVEFLVSFYNNEISEKSEIFDDQFSVERPDGSNFTLKIRSTKLEDSAMYFCARTTERGASDTQYFGPGTRLTVL.

This chain joins TRBV20-1 and TRBJ1-1; D remains unclear. CDR3 length: 11 amino acids. Between the trimmed V and J ends, which lost 6 bases and 3 bases, there was a span of 8 bases. Germline lookup yields CDR1 DFQATT and CDR2 SNEGSKA (reference sequence). In nucleotides, the CDR3 is TGCAGTGCACCTCAGGACACTGAAGCTTTCTTT. Its translation: CSAPQDTEAFF.

The rearrangement links TRBV2 to TRBJ2-3; tentatively, D is TRBD1 or TRBD2 (5 bases each). Per the germline V gene, CDR1 is SNHLY and CDR2 is FYNNEI. V lost 6 bases to trimming and J lost 1 base, with 11 bases between them. CDR3 size: 14 residues. The CDR3 here is CASRAGAGTDTQYF. The DNA of the CDR3 is TGTGCCAGCAGAGCCGGGGCAGGCACAGATACGCAGTATTTT.

The chain couples TRBV11-2 to TRBJ2-7; TRBD1 is a possible D gene (7 bases). The CDR3 covers 15 residues. V lost 7 bases to trimming and J lost 4 bases, with 20 bases between them. CDR1 is SGHAT, CDR2 FQNNGV, per germline. The CDR3 loop is CASIPEPGGLYEQYF. In nucleotides, the CDR3 is TGTGCCAGCATCCCCGAGCCAGGGGGGCTGTACGAGCAGTACTTC.

The V gene is TRBV3-1, the J gene TRBJ2-1; 9 positions agree with TRBD2. J lost 9 bases, V lost 2 bases, and 8 bases had no gene match. This CDR3 is built from 15 residues. Per the germline V gene, CDR1 is LGHDT and CDR2 is YNNKEL (reference sequence). The chain's CDR3 is CASSQRGTAGGEQFF. The CDR3 nucleotides are TGTGCCAGCAGCCAAAGAGGTACAGCGGGGGGTGAGCAGTTCTTC.

This clonotype was detected only a few times. The rearrangement links TRBV7-6 to TRBJ1-2; D ambiguous. Between the trimmed V and J ends, which lost 4 bases and 3 bases, there was a span of 15 bases. Germline-derived CDR1 and CDR2 are SGHVS and FNYEAQ. This CDR3 comprises 15 residues. CDR3 region: CASSSRLLGHYGYTF. CDR3 nucleotides: TGTGCCAGCAGCTCTAGGTTACTGGGCCACTATGGCTACACCTTC. Looking up the rest from reference TRBV7-6 and TRBJ1-2 gives the full variable domain: GAGVSQSPRYKVTKRGQDVALRCDPISGHVSLYWYRQALGQGPEFLTYFNYEAQQDKSGLPNDRFSAERPEGSISTLTIQRTEQRDSAMYRCASSSRLLGHYGYTFGSGTRLTVV.

This clonotype has a handful of counts. The chain joins TRBV6-6 to TRBJ2-5; D might be TRBD1 (5 bases). The CDR3 covers 15 residues. V was trimmed by 0 bases and J by 5 bases, leaving 13 bases between them. From germline, CDR1 is MNHNY and CDR2 SVGAGI (reference sequence). The CDR3 sequence: CASSYSAQGGETQYF. Written as DNA, the CDR3 is TGTGCCAGCAGTTACTCAGCTCAGGGCGGCGAGACCCAGTACTTC.

This sequence joins TRBV9 and TRBJ1-1; D gene uncertain. The CDR3 is 16 amino acids. Germline V CDR1 and CDR2: SGDLS, YYNGEE. V was clipped by 0 bases and J by 3 bases, with 15 bases between them. CDR3 in amino acids: CASSVDGQAKYTEAFF. DNA of the CDR3: TGTGCCAGCAGCGTAGATGGGCAGGCCAAATACACTGAAGCTTTCTTT. Supplemented by reference TRBV9 and TRBJ1-1, the full variable domain reads DSGVTQTPKHLITATGQRVTLRCSPRSGDLSVYWYQQSLDQGLQFLIQYYNGEERAKGNILERFSAQQFPDLHSELNLSSLELGDSALYFCASSVDGQAKYTEAFFGQGTRLTVV.

The chain's CDR3 is CASSSTSADTQYF. DNA for the CDR3: TGTGCCAGCAGTTCCACTAGCGCAGATACGCAGTATTTT. The rearrangement links TRBV12-3 or TRBV12-4 to TRBJ2-3; TRBD2 agrees at 7 bases. The CDR3 is made up of 13 amino acids. V was clipped by 4 bases and J by 4 bases; unmatched bases: 2.

A few counts support this clonotype. This rearrangement joins TRBV4-1 to TRBJ2-7, with D perhaps matching TRBD2 (5 bases). The germline CDR1 and CDR2 sequences are MGHRA and YSYEKL. The CDR3 runs to 14 residues. Trimming shortened V by 5 bases and J by 7 bases, and 18 bases separated the two germline ends. CDR3 coding DNA: TGCGCCAGCAGCGGACTCCCGAGGAATAGGGAGCAGTACTTC. It yields the protein CASSGLPRNREQYF.

This clonotype showed up just a few times. The rearrangement links TRBV12-3 or TRBV12-4 to TRBJ2-7; no clear D. The CDR3 is 13 residues long. Trimming pared 4 bases from V and 6 bases from J, leaving 13 bases between. This chain's CDR3 is CASSSALVLEQYF. In DNA form, the CDR3 reads TGTGCCAGCAGTTCGGCCCTTGTTCTCGAGCAGTACTTC.

This clonotype was seen repeatedly, ten times or more. The junction departs from germline at one end; a sequencing error may be responsible. The rearrangement uses TRBV7-7 and TRBJ2-7; 8 bases line up with TRBD2. The CDR3 is 15 amino acids. Germline assignment: CDR1 SSHAT and CDR2 FNYEAQ (reference sequence). CDR3 in DNA: TGTGCTAGCAGCTTAGAAGCGGGAGATTTCTACGAGCAGTACTTC. Protein product: CASSLEAGDFYEQYF.

This clonotype was seen a few times. The chain joins TRBV6-5 to TRBJ2-7; a possible D gene is TRBD1 (6 bases). CDR1 is MNHEY and CDR2 is SVGAGI in the germline V gene. The CDR3 is 15 residues long. Deletions cut 2 bases from V and 3 bases from J, with 14 bases between. CDR3 loop: CASSYDDRSRYEQYF. The CDR3 region has the DNA TGTGCCAGCAGTTACGATGACAGGTCCCGCTACGAGCAGTACTTC.

This clonotype was detected once. The V call is TRBV10-1, the J call TRBJ2-1, with TRBD1 as a possible D gene (6 bases). This CDR3 is built from 18 residues. Germline V gene sequence: CDR1 WNHNN, CDR2 SYGVQD (reference sequence). Between the trimmed V and J ends, which lost 3 bases and 8 bases, there was a span of 26 bases. Here the CDR3 reads CASSDKRLKTGVYDEQFF. The DNA of the CDR3 is TGCGCCAGCAGTGATAAAAGGCTTAAGACAGGTGTTTACGATGAGCAGTTCTTC.

This clonotype came up a few times. The chain couples TRBV24-1 to TRBJ2-6; D is unresolved. CDR3 length equals 17 residues. Trimming removed 5 bases at V and 3 bases at J, with 16 bases between. Per the germline V gene, CDR1 is KGHDR and CDR2 is SFDVKD. DNA for the CDR3: TGTGCCACCAGTGCTCCGGCGACGCCGGATGGGGCCAACGTCCTGACTTTC. Its translation: CATSAPATPDGANVLTF.

The chain couples TRBV5-6 to TRBJ2-3; 13 bases are a match to TRBD2. This CDR3 has 17 amino acids. V trimming: 4 bases; J trimming: 5 bases; junction bases outside the gene matches: 10. Per the germline V gene, CDR1 is SGHDT and CDR2 is YYEEEE. The CDR3 sequence: CASSAVTSGGRGDTQYF. The CDR3 nucleotides are TGTGCCAGCAGCGCAGTGACTAGCGGGGGGCGTGGAGATACGCAGTATTTT.

This clonotype was counted a few times. The chain uses TRBV20-1 and TRBJ2-1; TRBD1 is a possible D gene (7 bases). CDR1 DFQATT and CDR2 SNEGSKA come from the germline V gene (reference sequence). This CDR3 is 14 amino acids long. V was shortened by 6 bases and J by 8 bases, with 20 bases between the two germline ends. CDR3 DNA: TGCAGTGCCTCGGGACTCCAGGGGGTCGATGAGCAGTTCTTC. Amino acid sequence: CSASGLQGVDEQFF.